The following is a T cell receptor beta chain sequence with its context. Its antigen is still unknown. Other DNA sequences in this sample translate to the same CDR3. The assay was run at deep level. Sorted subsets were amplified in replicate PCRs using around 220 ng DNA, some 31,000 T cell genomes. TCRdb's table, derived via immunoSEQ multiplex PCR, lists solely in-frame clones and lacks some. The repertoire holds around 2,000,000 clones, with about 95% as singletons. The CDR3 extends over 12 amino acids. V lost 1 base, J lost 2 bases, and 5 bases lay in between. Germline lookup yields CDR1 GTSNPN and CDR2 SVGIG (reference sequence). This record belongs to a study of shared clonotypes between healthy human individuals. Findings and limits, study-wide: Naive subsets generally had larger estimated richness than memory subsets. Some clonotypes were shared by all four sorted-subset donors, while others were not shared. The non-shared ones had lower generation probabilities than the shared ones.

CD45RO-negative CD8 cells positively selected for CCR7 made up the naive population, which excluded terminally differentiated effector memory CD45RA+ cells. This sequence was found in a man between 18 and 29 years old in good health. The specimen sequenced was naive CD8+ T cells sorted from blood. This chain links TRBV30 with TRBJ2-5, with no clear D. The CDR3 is CAWSEAQETQYF. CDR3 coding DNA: TGTGCCTGGAGTGAGGCGCAAGAGACCCAGTACTTC.